The present T cell receptor beta chain was sequenced within a study of CD8 T cells in Susac syndrome. Study overall: At the time of blood draw, patients with Susac syndrome were therapy-naive, receiving corticosteroids, or receiving intravenous immunoglobulin alone.

cDNA came from approximately 0.5 to 1 ug RNA primed by random hexamers. MiXCR, run by TCRdb on the immunoSEQ multiplex PCR reads, gives a single entry per CDR3 protein. The sample comprises about 190,000 distinct CDR3 sequences, roughly 94% of which are singletons, and approximately 0.16% rests with the top ten. Sequencing input: CD8+ T cells from PBMCs. The TCR originated in a human donor with Susac syndrome.

The chain's CDR3 is CASSRGTGKIPNYGYTF. CDR3 DNA: TGTGCCAGCAGCCGAGGGACCGGCAAGATCCCGAACTATGGCTACACCTTC. The chain links TRBV16 to TRBJ1-2; tentatively, D is TRBD1 (5 bases). In germline, CDR1 is KGHSY, CDR2 FQNENV. The CDR3 runs to 17 residues. V lost 4 bases, J lost 2 bases, and 20 bases lay in between.